This T cell receptor (beta chain) originates from a study of blood T cells in healthy people across ages. Trimming took 0 bases from V and 8 from J; bases not matched to a gene: 12. Germline CDR1 LGHNA, CDR2 YNFKEQ. This CDR3 contains 17 residues. This clonotype was seen a handful of times. What it binds is not known. Next came a second PCR, run for about 7 to 12 cycles, which used a sample-barcoded 5' primer along with a J-beta primer mix. MiXCR was run by TCRdb on the 5' RACE reads, yielding one entry per CDR3 protein. The table lists 700,000 to 800,000 distinct CDR3 sequences, approximately 43% of them singletons. General study results and limits: Naive CD4+ cell counts and diversity both ran higher in long-lived than in aged donors. PBMCs were not sorted, which prevented a conclusive comparison of naive versus antigen-experienced cells.

The chain carries TRBV4-2 and TRBJ2-1; TRBD2 matches at 8 bases. This sequence was found in a woman between 55 and 75 years old in good health. The sample consisted of blood. As DNA, the CDR3 is TGTGCCAGCAGCCAAGATTTCGCATCGGGGGGGCGCGATGAGCAGTTCTTC. Its protein product is CASSQDFASGGRDEQFF.